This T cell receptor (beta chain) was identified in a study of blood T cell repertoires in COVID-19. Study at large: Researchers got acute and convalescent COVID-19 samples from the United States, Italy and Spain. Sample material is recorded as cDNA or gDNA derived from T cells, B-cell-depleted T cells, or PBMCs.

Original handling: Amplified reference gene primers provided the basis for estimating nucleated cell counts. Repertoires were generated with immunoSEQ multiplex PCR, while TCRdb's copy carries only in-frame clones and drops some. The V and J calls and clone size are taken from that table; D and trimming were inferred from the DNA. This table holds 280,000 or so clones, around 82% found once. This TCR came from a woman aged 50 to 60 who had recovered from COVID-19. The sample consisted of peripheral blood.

DNA for the CDR3: TGTGCCAGCCACCCCGGGACAGGGATTACCGGGGAGCTGTTTTTT. Its translation is CASHPGTGITGELFF. V gene TRBV27 combines with J gene TRBJ2-2, with TRBD1 matching over 9 bases. V dropped 8 bases and J dropped 5; count of bases not matched to a gene: 9. Germline-derived CDR1 and CDR2 are MNHEY and SMNVEV (reference sequence). The CDR3 loop spans 15 amino acids.